This T cell receptor beta chain originates from a study of human T cells and chemical hapten exposure. As for the study in general: The study sensitized with 2% DPC on a 2 cm by 2 cm patch of upper inner arm skin.

Time point in this sample: patch test 3, about 24 weeks after DPC sensitization. Specified treatment: therapeutic diphenylcyclopropenone sensitization with weekly scalp DPC. Separate cDNA molecules received unique molecular identifiers, which the library attached to them. TCRdb processed the RACE reads anew with MiXCR; each CDR3 protein has one entry. The sample has about 97,000 distinct CDR3 sequences, 27% seen once. CDR3 size: 14 residues. Germline V gene lookup returns CDR1 MNHEY and CDR2 SVGEGT. The J segment lost 7 bases and the V segment lost 2 bases, leaving 8 bases of the junction unmatched. The sequenced sample was whole blood, obtained in connection with sensitization to the hapten diphenylcyclopropenone (DPC). The V gene is TRBV6-2 or TRBV6-3, the J gene TRBJ2-7, with 7 bases fitting TRBD2. This receptor was obtained from a man between 40 and 49 years old with alopecia areata. Some clones in this sample may be carry-over from other donors' samples. CDR3 residues: CASSYVQWGGEQYF. CDR3 DNA sequence: TGTGCCAGCAGTTACGTACAGTGGGGGGGGGAGCAGTACTTC.